A selection of T cell receptor beta chains follows, all from one sample in a study of blood T cells in healthy people across ages. MiXCR was run by TCRdb on the 5' RACE reads, yielding one entry per CDR3 protein. Of about 800,000 distinct CDR3 sequences listed, around a quarter are singletons. These same data were also listed under a study on T cells of mothers and their children.

Input material: blood. The receptors derive from a boy between 10 and 17 years old in good health. CDR3s include the opening cysteine and the closing phenylalanine or tryptophan. Each record gives: CDR3 protein, CDR3 DNA, clone size, V gene, D gene, J gene. D genes are given only for firm matches. Not every row has a clone size; where given, it reads once, few, many or a size class.

CDR3 protein: CSARTTVSYEQYF
CDR3 DNA: TGCAGTGCTAGAACGACAGTCTCCTACGAGCAGTACTTC
clone size: NA
V gene: TRBV20-1
D gene: NA
J gene: TRBJ2-7

CDR3 protein: CASSSTVSYQETQYF
CDR3 DNA: TGTGCCAGCAGCTCCACCGTTAGTTACCAAGAGACCCAGTACTTC
clone size: few
V gene: TRBV7-9
D gene: NA
J gene: TRBJ2-5

CDR3 protein: CAWSVISEGSDTQYF
CDR3 DNA: TGTGCCTGGAGTGTAATTTCGGAAGGTTCGGATACGCAGTATTTT
clone size: NA
V gene: TRBV30
D gene: NA
J gene: TRBJ2-3

CDR3 protein: CASSLVGGAQETQYF
CDR3 DNA: TGTGCCAGCAGCTTAGTTGGGGGGGCGCAAGAGACCCAGTACTTC
clone size: NA
V gene: TRBV7-2
D gene: NA
J gene: TRBJ2-5

CDR3 protein: CASSLGFGQGSTDTQYF
CDR3 DNA: TGTGCCAGCAGCTTAGGGTTTGGTCAGGGGAGCACAGATACGCAGTATTTT
clone size: NA
V gene: TRBV7-2
D gene: NA
J gene: TRBJ2-3

CDR3 protein: CASSLGGFGYEQFF
CDR3 DNA: TGTGCCAGCAGTTTAGGGGGGTTCGGTTATGAGCAGTTCTTC
clone size: NA
V gene: TRBV12-3/TRBV12-4
D gene: NA
J gene: TRBJ2-1

CDR3 protein: CASGRGKDLNSPLHF
CDR3 DNA: TGCGCCAGCGGCCGGGGGAAGGACCTTAATTCACCCCTCCACTTT
clone size: NA
V gene: TRBV4-1
D gene: NA
J gene: TRBJ1-6

CDR3 protein: CASSLDPLSEQYF
CDR3 DNA: TGTGCTAGCAGCTTAGACCCTCTGTCGGAGCAGTACTTC
clone size: NA
V gene: TRBV7-2
D gene: NA
J gene: TRBJ2-7

CDR3 protein: CASSPRDREVTNEKLFF
CDR3 DNA: TGTGCCAGCAGTCCCCGGGACAGGGAGGTAACTAATGAAAAACTGTTTTTT
clone size: NA
V gene: TRBV27
D gene: TRBD1
J gene: TRBJ1-4

CDR3 protein: CASSLGQYNYGYTF
CDR3 DNA: TGTGCCAGCAGTCTCGGACAGTATAACTATGGCTACACCTTC
clone size: few
V gene: TRBV28
D gene: NA
J gene: TRBJ1-2

CDR3 protein: CSGETGETTTDAQYF
CDR3 DNA: TGCAGCGGGGAGACAGGCGAGACAACCACAGATGCGCAGTATTTT
clone size: NA
V gene: TRBV29-1
D gene: NA
J gene: TRBJ2-3

CDR3 protein: CASRLQGTTFEAFF
CDR3 DNA: TGTGCCAGCAGGTTACAGGGCACCACATTTGAAGCTTTCTTT
clone size: few
V gene: TRBV11-2
D gene: NA
J gene: TRBJ1-1

CDR3 protein: CASRRGQGIDGYTF
CDR3 DNA: TGTGCCAGCAGGCGAGGACAGGGGATAGATGGCTACACCTTC
clone size: few
V gene: TRBV27
D gene: TRBD1
J gene: TRBJ1-2

CDR3 protein: CASSVSRDYLSWEQYF
CDR3 DNA: TGTGCCAGCAGTGTCTCCCGGGACTACCTCTCTTGGGAGCAGTACTTC
clone size: NA
V gene: TRBV27
D gene: TRBD2
J gene: TRBJ2-7

CDR3 protein: CASSFLVDEQYF
CDR3 DNA: TGTGCCAGCAGCTTTCTAGTGGACGAGCAGTACTTC
clone size: few
V gene: TRBV5-5
D gene: NA
J gene: TRBJ2-7

CDR3 protein: CASSLAGTWKETQYF
CDR3 DNA: TGTGCCAGCAGCCTGGCCGGGACTTGGAAAGAGACCCAGTACTTC
clone size: few
V gene: TRBV3-1
D gene: NA
J gene: TRBJ2-5

CDR3 protein: CASSDGFGYTF
CDR3 DNA: TGTGCCAGCAGTGATGGGTTTGGCTACACCTTC
clone size: few
V gene: TRBV6-5
D gene: NA
J gene: TRBJ1-2

CDR3 protein: CASSFWFGGEQYF
CDR3 DNA: TGTGCCAGCAGCTTTTGGTTCGGGGGGGAGCAGTACTTC
clone size: NA
V gene: TRBV5-4
D gene: TRBD2
J gene: TRBJ2-7

CDR3 protein: CASSWTGGNEYEQYF
CDR3 DNA: TGCGCCAGCAGCTGGACAGGGGGCAATGAGTACGAGCAGTACTTC
clone size: few
V gene: TRBV5-1
D gene: TRBD1
J gene: TRBJ2-7

CDR3 protein: CASSVHGYGYTF
CDR3 DNA: TGTGCCAGCAGCGTACATGGCTATGGCTACACCTTC
clone size: NA
V gene: TRBV9
D gene: NA
J gene: TRBJ1-2

CDR3 protein: CASTPEGKNTYEQYF
CDR3 DNA: TGTGCCAGCACCCCGGAGGGGAAAAACACCTACGAGCAGTACTTC
clone size: NA
V gene: TRBV28
D gene: NA
J gene: TRBJ2-7

CDR3 protein: CSARTLGEQFF
CDR3 DNA: TGCAGTGCTCGGACTCTGGGTGAGCAGTTCTTC
clone size: NA
V gene: TRBV20-1
D gene: NA
J gene: TRBJ2-1

CDR3 protein: CASRARAGLAGERDTGELFF
CDR3 DNA: TGTGCCAGCAGGGCTAGGGCGGGACTAGCGGGAGAACGAGACACCGGGGAGCTGTTTTTT
clone size: NA
V gene: TRBV12-3/TRBV12-4
D gene: TRBD2
J gene: TRBJ2-2

CDR3 protein: CASSVQGSGELFF
CDR3 DNA: TGTGCCAGCAGTGTACAGGGTTCCGGGGAGCTGTTTTTT
clone size: few
V gene: TRBV12-3/TRBV12-4
D gene: NA
J gene: TRBJ2-2

CDR3 protein: CASSFTGSQFF
CDR3 DNA: TGCGCCAGCAGCTTTACCGGGTCGCAGTTCTTC
clone size: NA
V gene: TRBV5-1
D gene: NA
J gene: TRBJ2-1

CDR3 protein: CASSQVSGTPSHEQYF
CDR3 DNA: TGCGCCAGCAGCCAAGTTTCCGGGACACCTTCACACGAGCAGTACTTC
clone size: NA
V gene: TRBV4-3
D gene: NA
J gene: TRBJ2-7

CDR3 protein: CASSYTDRTEAFF
CDR3 DNA: TGTGCCAGCAGCTATACGGACAGAACTGAAGCTTTCTTT
clone size: once
V gene: TRBV7-2
D gene: NA
J gene: TRBJ1-1

CDR3 protein: CASRTSGSHLEQYF
CDR3 DNA: TGTGCCAGCAGAACTAGCGGGAGCCATCTCGAGCAGTACTTC
clone size: NA
V gene: TRBV6-2/TRBV6-3
D gene: TRBD2
J gene: TRBJ2-7

CDR3 protein: CASSPTSGQSGANVLTF
CDR3 DNA: TGTGCCAGCAGCCCCACATCGGGACAGTCTGGGGCCAACGTCCTGACTTTC
clone size: few
V gene: TRBV13
D gene: TRBD1
J gene: TRBJ2-6

CDR3 protein: CASSFQTGVTGGYTF
CDR3 DNA: TGTGCCAGCAGCTTTCAGACTGGGGTGACGGGAGGCTACACCTTC
clone size: NA
V gene: TRBV7-2
D gene: NA
J gene: TRBJ1-2

CDR3 protein: CASSSEVGAGTEAFF
CDR3 DNA: TGTGCCAGCTCCTCGGAGGTTGGGGCCGGCACTGAAGCTTTCTTT
clone size: NA
V gene: TRBV7-4
D gene: NA
J gene: TRBJ1-1

CDR3 protein: CATSGWRTRGDNEQFF
CDR3 DNA: TGTGCCACCAGTGGCTGGAGGACTAGGGGAGACAATGAGCAGTTCTTC
clone size: NA
V gene: TRBV24-1
D gene: TRBD2
J gene: TRBJ2-1

CDR3 protein: CASSQDWTSVPKETQYF
CDR3 DNA: TGTGCCAGCAGCCAAGATTGGACTTCCGTACCCAAAGAGACCCAGTACTTC
clone size: NA
V gene: TRBV3-1
D gene: NA
J gene: TRBJ2-5

CDR3 protein: CASKSNGYTDAFF
CDR3 DNA: TGTGCCAGCAAATCGAACGGGTACACTGACGCTTTCTTT
clone size: NA
V gene: TRBV6-5
D gene: NA
J gene: TRBJ1-1

CDR3 protein: CASSSSSGFSYEQYF
CDR3 DNA: TGTGCCAGCAGCTCCTCTAGCGGCTTCTCCTACGAGCAGTACTTC
clone size: few
V gene: TRBV7-2
D gene: TRBD2
J gene: TRBJ2-7

CDR3 protein: CASSLGLDRPGANVLTF
CDR3 DNA: TGTGCCAGCAGTCTAGGGTTGGACAGACCTGGGGCCAACGTCCTGACTTTC
clone size: NA
V gene: TRBV6-1
D gene: NA
J gene: TRBJ2-6

CDR3 protein: CASTNYNEQFF
CDR3 DNA: TGTGCCAGCACCAATTACAATGAGCAGTTCTTC
clone size: NA
V gene: TRBV6-6
D gene: NA
J gene: TRBJ2-1

CDR3 protein: CASSPPWADTQYF
CDR3 DNA: TGTGCCAGCAGCCCCCCGTGGGCGGATACGCAGTACTTT
clone size: NA
V gene: TRBV12-3/TRBV12-4
D gene: NA
J gene: TRBJ2-3

CDR3 protein: CASSFSLAGGVEQFF
CDR3 DNA: TGCGCCAGCAGCTTCAGCCTAGCGGGAGGGGTTGAGCAGTTCTTC
clone size: NA
V gene: TRBV5-1
D gene: TRBD2
J gene: TRBJ2-1

CDR3 protein: CASRLGTSSAKNIQYF
CDR3 DNA: TGTGCCAGCAGGCTCGGGACTAGCTCGGCCAAAAACATTCAGTACTTC
clone size: few
V gene: TRBV2
D gene: TRBD2
J gene: TRBJ2-4

CDR3 protein: CSVVILQLYGETQYF
CDR3 DNA: TGCAGCGTTGTGATTCTCCAATTGTATGGGGAGACCCAGTACTTC
clone size: NA
V gene: TRBV29-1
D gene: NA
J gene: TRBJ2-5

CDR3 protein: CASGGASTSGGTNTGELFF
CDR3 DNA: TGTGCCAGCGGGGGGGCCTCCACTAGCGGGGGGACGAACACCGGGGAGCTGTTTTTT
clone size: NA
V gene: TRBV13
D gene: TRBD2
J gene: TRBJ2-2